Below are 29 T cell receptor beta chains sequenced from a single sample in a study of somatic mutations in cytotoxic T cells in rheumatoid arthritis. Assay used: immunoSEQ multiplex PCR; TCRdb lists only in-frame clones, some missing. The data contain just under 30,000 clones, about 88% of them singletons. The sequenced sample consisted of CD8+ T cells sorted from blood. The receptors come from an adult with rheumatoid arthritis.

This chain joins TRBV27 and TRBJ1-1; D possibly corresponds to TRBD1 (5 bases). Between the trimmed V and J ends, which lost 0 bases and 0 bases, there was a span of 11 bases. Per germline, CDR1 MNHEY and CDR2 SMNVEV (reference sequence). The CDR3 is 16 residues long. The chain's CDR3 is CASSLSWGLLNTEAFF. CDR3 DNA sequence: TGTGCCAGCAGTTTATCTTGGGGACTTCTGAACACTGAAGCTTTCTTT.

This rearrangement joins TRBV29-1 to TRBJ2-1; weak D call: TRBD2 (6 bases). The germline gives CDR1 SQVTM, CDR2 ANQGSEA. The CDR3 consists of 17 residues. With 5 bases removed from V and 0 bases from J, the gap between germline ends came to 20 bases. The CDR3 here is CSVQGLAFPSSYNEQFF. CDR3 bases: TGCAGCGTTCAGGGACTGGCTTTTCCTAGCTCCTACAATGAGCAGTTCTTC.

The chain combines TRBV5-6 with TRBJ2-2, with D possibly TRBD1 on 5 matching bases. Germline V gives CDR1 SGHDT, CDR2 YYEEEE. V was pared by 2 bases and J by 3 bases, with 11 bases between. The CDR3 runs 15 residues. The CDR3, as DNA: TGTGCCAGCAGCTTCCTGGACATATACACCGGGGAGCTGTTTTTT. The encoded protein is CASSFLDIYTGELFF.

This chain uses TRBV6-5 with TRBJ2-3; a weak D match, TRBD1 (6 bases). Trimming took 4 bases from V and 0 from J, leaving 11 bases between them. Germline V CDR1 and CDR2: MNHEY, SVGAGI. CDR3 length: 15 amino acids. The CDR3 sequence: CASSSDRVSTDTQYF. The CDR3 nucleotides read TGTGCCAGCAGTTCGGACAGAGTTAGCACAGATACGCAGTATTTT.

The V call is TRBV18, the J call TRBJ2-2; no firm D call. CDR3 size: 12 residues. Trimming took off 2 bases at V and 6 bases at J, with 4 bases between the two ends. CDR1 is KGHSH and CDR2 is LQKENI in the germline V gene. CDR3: CASSPGAGELFF. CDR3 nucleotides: TGTGCCAGCTCACCAGGGGCCGGGGAGCTGTTTTTT.

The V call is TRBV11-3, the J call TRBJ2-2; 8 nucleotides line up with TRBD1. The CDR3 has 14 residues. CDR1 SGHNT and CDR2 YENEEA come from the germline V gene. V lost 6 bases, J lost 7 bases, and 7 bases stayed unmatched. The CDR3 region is CASRIRGLGGELFF. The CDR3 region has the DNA TGTGCCAGCAGGATCAGGGGGCTGGGCGGGGAGCTGTTTTTT.

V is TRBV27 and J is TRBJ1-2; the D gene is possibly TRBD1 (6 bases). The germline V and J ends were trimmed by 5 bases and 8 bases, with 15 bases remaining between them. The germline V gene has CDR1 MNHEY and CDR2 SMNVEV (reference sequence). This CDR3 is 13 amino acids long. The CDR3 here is CASSPGQIVGYTF. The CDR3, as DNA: TGTGCCAGCAGTCCCGGACAGATCGTAGGCTACACCTTC.

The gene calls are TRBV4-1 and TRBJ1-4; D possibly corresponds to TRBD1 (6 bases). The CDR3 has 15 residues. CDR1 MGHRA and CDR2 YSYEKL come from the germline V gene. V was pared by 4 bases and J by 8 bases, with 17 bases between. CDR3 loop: CASSLLTGQQEKLFF. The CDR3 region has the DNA TGCGCCAGCAGCCTCTTGACAGGCCAACAAGAAAAACTGTTTTTT.

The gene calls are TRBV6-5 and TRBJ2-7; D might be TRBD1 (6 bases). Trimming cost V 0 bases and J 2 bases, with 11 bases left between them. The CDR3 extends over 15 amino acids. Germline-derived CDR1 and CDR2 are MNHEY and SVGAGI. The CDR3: CASSYSWTEPYEQYF. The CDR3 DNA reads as TGTGCCAGCAGTTACTCCTGGACAGAGCCCTACGAGCAGTACTTC.

This CDR3 is CASSWQGSGYTF. The CDR3 bases are TGTGCCAGTAGTTGGCAGGGCTCTGGCTACACCTTC. This chain uses TRBV19 with TRBJ1-2, with D possibly being TRBD1 (5 bases). Per the germline V gene, CDR1 is LNHDA and CDR2 is SQIVND (reference sequence). V was shortened by 5 bases and J by 7 bases, with 11 bases between the two germline ends. This CDR3 contains 12 residues.

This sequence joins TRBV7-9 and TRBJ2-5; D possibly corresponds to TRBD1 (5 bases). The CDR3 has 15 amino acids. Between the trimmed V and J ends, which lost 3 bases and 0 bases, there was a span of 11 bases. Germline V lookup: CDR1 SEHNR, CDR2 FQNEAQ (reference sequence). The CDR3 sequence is CASSFGAPYQETQYF. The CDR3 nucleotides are TGTGCCAGCAGCTTTGGGGCCCCGTACCAAGAGACCCAGTACTTC.

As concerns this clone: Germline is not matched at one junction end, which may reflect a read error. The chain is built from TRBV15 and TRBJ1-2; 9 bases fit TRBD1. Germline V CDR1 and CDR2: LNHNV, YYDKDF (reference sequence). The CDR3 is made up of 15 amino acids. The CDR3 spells CATSKTGTGNYGHTF. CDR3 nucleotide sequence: TGTGCCACCAGCAAGACCGGGACAGGGAACTATGGCCACACCTTC.

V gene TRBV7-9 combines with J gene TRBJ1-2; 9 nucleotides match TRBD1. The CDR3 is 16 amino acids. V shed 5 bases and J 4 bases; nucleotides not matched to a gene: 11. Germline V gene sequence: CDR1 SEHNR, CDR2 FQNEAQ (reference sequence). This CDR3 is CASSQGTGIHVYGYTF. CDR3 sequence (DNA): TGTGCCAGCAGCCAGGGGACAGGGATTCATGTCTATGGCTACACCTTC.

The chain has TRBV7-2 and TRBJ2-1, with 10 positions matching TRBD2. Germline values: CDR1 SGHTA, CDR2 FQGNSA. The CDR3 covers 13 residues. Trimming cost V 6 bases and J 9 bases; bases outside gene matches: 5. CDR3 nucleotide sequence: TGTGCCAGCAGGGGACTAGCGTTCACTGAGCAGTTCTTC. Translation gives CASRGLAFTEQFF.

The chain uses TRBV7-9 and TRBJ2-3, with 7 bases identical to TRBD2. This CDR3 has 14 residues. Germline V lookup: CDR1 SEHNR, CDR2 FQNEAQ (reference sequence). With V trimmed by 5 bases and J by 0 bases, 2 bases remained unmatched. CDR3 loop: CASSAAGSTDTQYF. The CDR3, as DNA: TGTGCCAGCAGCGCAGCGGGAAGCACAGATACGCAGTATTTT.

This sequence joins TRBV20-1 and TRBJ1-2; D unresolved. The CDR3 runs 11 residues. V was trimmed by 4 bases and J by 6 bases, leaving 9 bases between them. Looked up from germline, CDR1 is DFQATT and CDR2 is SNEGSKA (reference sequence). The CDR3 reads CSATTRDGYTF. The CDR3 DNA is TGCAGTGCTACTACGAGAGATGGCTACACCTTC.

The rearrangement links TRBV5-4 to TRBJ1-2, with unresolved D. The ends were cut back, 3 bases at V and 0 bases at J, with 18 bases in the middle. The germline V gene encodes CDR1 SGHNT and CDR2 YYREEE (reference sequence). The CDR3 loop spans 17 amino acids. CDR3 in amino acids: CASSSLGNGKANYGYTF. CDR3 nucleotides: TGTGCCAGCAGCTCCCTTGGGAACGGAAAAGCTAACTATGGCTACACCTTC.

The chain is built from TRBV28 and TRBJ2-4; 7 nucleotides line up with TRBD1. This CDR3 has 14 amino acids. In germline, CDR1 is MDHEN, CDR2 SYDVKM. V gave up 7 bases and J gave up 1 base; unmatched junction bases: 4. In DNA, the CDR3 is TGTGCCAGCACGACAGGGTGGGCCAAAAACATTCAGTACTTC. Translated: CASTTGWAKNIQYF.

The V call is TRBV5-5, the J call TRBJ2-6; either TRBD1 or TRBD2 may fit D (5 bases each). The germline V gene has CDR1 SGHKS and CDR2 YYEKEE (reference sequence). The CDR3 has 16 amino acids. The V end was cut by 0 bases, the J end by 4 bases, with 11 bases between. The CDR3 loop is CASSLVMGVGANVLTF. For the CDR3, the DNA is TGTGCCAGCAGCTTGGTAATGGGGGTCGGGGCCAACGTCCTGACTTTC.

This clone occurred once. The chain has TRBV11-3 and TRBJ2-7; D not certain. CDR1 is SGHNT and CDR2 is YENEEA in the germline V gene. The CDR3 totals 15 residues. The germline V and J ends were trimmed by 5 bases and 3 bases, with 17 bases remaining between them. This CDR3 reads CASSPPSRVVYEQYF. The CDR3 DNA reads TGTGCCAGCAGCCCCCCCAGCCGTGTGGTCTACGAGCAGTACTTC.

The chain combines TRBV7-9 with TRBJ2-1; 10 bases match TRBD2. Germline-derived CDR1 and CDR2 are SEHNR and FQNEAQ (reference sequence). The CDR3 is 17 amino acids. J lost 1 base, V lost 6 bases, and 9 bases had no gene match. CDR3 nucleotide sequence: TGTGCCAGCAGAGGAGCGGGAGGGCCTAGGTCCTACAATGAGCAGTTCTTC. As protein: CASRGAGGPRSYNEQFF.

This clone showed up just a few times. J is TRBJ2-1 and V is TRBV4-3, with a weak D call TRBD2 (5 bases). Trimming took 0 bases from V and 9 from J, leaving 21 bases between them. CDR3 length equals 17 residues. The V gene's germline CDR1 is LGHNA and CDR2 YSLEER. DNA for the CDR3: TGCGCCAGCAGCCAAGATCGATTAGCGTCTGCAGGAGGTGAGCAGTTCTTC. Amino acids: CASSQDRLASAGGEQFF.

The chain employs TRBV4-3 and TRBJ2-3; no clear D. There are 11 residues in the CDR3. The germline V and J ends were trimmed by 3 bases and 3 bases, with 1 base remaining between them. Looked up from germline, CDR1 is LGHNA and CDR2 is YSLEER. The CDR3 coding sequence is TGCGCCAGCAGCCATACAGATACGCAGTATTTT. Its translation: CASSHTDTQYF.

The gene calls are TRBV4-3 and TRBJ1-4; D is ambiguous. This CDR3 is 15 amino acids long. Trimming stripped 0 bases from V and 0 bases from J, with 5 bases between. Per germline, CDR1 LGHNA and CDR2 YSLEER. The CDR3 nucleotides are TGCGCCAGCAGCCAAGAACCCCCAACTAATGAAAAACTGTTTTTT. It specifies CASSQEPPTNEKLFF.

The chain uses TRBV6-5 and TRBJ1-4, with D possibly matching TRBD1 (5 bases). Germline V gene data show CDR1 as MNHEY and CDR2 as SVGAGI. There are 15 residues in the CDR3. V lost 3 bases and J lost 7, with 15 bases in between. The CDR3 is CASSYTGGSGEKLFF. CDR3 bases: TGTGCCAGCAGTTATACCGGGGGATCAGGTGAAAAACTGTTTTTT.

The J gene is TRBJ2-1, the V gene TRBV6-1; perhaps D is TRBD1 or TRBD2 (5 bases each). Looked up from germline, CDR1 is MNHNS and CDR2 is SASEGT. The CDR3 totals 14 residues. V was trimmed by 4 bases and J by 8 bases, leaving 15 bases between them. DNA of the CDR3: TGTGCCAGCAGTGCCGGGACCGTCGGTGATGAGCAGTTCTTC. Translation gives CASSAGTVGDEQFF.

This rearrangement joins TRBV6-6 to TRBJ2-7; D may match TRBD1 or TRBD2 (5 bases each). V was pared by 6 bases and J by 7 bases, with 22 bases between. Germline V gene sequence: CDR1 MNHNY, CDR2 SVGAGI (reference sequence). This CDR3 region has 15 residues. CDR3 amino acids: CASSIRSGPPFEQYF. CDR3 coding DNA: TGTGCCAGCAGCATCAGATCGGGACCGCCCTTTGAGCAGTACTTC.

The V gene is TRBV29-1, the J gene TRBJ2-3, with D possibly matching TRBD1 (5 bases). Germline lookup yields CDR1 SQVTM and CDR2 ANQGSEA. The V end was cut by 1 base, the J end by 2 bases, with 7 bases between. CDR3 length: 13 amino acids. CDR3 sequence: CSVEGQNTDTQYF. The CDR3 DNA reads TGCAGCGTTGAAGGACAGAACACAGATACGCAGTATTTT.

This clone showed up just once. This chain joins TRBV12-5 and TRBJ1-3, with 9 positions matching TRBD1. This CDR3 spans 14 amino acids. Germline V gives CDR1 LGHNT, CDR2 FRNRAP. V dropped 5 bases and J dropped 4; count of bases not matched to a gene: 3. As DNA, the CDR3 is TGTGCTAGTGGTAAGGGACAGGGAGGAAACACCATATATTTT. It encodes CASGKGQGGNTIYF.